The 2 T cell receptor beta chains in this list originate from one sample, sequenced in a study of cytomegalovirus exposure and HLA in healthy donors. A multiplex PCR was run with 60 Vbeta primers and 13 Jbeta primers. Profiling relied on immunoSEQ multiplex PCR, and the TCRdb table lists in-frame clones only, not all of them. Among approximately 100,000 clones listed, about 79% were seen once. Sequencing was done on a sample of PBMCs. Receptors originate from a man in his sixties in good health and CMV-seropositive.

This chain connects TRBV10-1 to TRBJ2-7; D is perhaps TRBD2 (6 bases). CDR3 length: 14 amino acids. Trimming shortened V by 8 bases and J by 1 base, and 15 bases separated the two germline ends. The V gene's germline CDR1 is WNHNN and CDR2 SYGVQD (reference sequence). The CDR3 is CASSSGSASYEQYF. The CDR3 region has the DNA TGCGCCAGCTCGAGCGGGTCAGCTTCCTACGAGCAGTACTTC.

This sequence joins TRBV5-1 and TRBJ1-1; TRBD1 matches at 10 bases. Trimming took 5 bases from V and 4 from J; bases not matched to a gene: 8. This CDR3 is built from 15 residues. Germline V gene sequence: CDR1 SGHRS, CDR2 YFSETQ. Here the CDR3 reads CASSRSTGGFTEAFF. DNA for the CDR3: TGCGCCAGCAGTCGGTCGACAGGGGGCTTCACTGAAGCTTTCTTT.